Below, one T cell receptor (beta chain) is given with its context. What it recognizes is unknown. The germline V and J ends were trimmed by 6 bases and 3 bases, with 17 bases remaining between them. The CDR3 spans 15 residues. The V gene's germline CDR1 is KGHSH and CDR2 LQKENI. The sample originates from a study of shared clonotypes between healthy human individuals. Study-wide results and caveats: Clonotype sharing among the donors was expected to vary with sequencing depth.

TCRdb keeps only in-frame clones here, not all; method: immunoSEQ multiplex PCR. The sample consists of about 710,000 clones, roughly 72% of them appearing once. The chain couples TRBV18 to TRBJ2-5, with D maybe TRBD1 (6 bases). This sequence originates from a woman aged 25 to 39 in good health. Sequencing input: memory CD4+ T cells sorted from blood. The subset was: CD45RA-negative fraction. The CDR3, as DNA: TGTGCCAGCTCCCGTTTTGGACAGAGAGAAGAGACCCAGTACTTC. It yields the protein CASSRFGQREETQYF.